The rows below give T cell receptor beta chains drawn from one sample of a study of blood T cell repertoires in COVID-19. TCRdb keeps only in-frame clones here, not all; method: immunoSEQ multiplex PCR. Here the sample spans some 150,000 clones, about 85% being singletons. Sequenced input: peripheral blood. The receptor source for this set is a human donor with acute or convalescent COVID-19. The donor label of this sample is uncertain. The CDR3 runs from the conserved cysteine through the conserved F or W. D genes are given only for firm matches. Size is omitted from some rows. Given values are once, few, many or a class for expanded clones.

d_call,v_call,clone_size,j_call,cdr3_length,cdr3_nt,cdr3_aa
.,TRBV7-3,.,TRBJ2-3,15,TGTGCCAGCAGCCAGCCCGCGGGGCTCACAGATACGCAGTATTTT,CASSQPAGLTDTQYF
TRBD2,TRBV10-3,.,TRBJ2-3,13,TGTGCCATCAAACGGGAGGGCACAGATACGCAGTATTTT,CAIKREGTDTQYF
.,TRBV7-3,.,TRBJ1-5,15,TGTGCCAGCAGCTTTTCAGCGTATAGCAATCAGCCCCAGCATTTT,CASSFSAYSNQPQHF
TRBD1,TRBV24-1,.,TRBJ2-7,16,TGTGCCACCAGTGATGGGGAGACAGGGGGCGCGTACGAGCAGTACTTC,CATSDGETGGAYEQYF
TRBD2,TRBV28,.,TRBJ2-7,13,TGTGCCAGCAACCGACCCCGGGGGGACGAGCAGTACTTC,CASNRPRGDEQYF
.,TRBV11-2,.,TRBJ2-7,15,TGTGCCAGCAGCCCGGCGGGACAGATTAATAGAGAGCAGTACTTC,CASSPAGQINREQYF
TRBD1,TRBV7-3,.,TRBJ2-3,14,TGTGCCAGCAGCTGGACAGGGGCGGGGGATACGCAGTATTTT,CASSWTGAGDTQYF
.,TRBV19,once,TRBJ1-1,13,TGTGCCAGTAGTGTTACAGGTAACACTGAAGCTTTCTTT,CASSVTGNTEAFF
.,TRBV27,.,TRBJ2-1,17,TGTGCCAGCAGTTTAGTCCCCACCTGGAGCTCCTACAATGAGCAGTTCTTC,CASSLVPTWSSYNEQFF
.,TRBV10-3,once,TRBJ2-7,16,TGTGCCATCAGTGAGTGGGGCAGGGAGGATGTGTACGAGCAGTACTTC,CAISEWGREDVYEQYF